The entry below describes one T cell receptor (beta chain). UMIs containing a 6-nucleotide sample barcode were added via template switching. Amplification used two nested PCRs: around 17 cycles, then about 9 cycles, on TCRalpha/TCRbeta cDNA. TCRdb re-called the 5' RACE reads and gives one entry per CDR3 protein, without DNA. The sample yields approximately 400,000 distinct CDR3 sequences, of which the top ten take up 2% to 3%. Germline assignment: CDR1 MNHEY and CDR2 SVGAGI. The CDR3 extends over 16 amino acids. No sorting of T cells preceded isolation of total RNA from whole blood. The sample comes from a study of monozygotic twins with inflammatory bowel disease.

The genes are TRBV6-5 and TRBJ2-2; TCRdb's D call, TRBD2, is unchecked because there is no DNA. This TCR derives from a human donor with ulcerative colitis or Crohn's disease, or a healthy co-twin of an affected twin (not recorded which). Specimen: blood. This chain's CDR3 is CASSYSIIAGTGELFF.